This T cell receptor (beta chain) appears in the sequencing data of a study of OX40 agonist ivuxolimab in advanced cancers. The CDR3 consists of 11 residues. CDR1 is SGHDT, CDR2 YYEEEE, per germline. V was clipped by 4 bases and J by 7 bases, with 6 bases between them. TCRdb's copy holds only in-frame clones and misses some; the assay was immunoSEQ multiplex PCR. Of under 25,000 clones listed, 84% are singletons. This clonotype originated in an adult with an advanced solid tumor such as melanoma, head and neck, liver or kidney cancer. The sequences come from CD4+ or CD8+ T cells sorted from blood, collected in a trial of the OX40 agonist ivuxolimab. The chain combines TRBV5-6 with TRBJ2-1; unclear D gene. The CDR3 sequence is CASSQLNEQFF. The CDR3 nucleotides are TGTGCCAGCAGCCAACTGAATGAGCAGTTCTTC.